This is a list of T cell receptor beta chains from one sample in a study of T cell responses to AZD1222 COVID-19 vaccine. The data were produced by immunoSEQ multiplex PCR, yet TCRdb's version contains in-frame clones alone and is incomplete. There are about 120,000 clones in the sample; over 75% occur only once, and approximately 3.3% lies in the top ten. Sequencing used peripheral blood, obtained on day 0 of AZD1222 vaccination. Receptors originate from an adult in good health. The CDR3 runs from the conserved cysteine through the conserved F or W. Each record gives: CDR3 length, V gene, clone size, J gene, D gene, CDR3 protein, CDR3 DNA. D genes are given only for firm matches. Only part of the rows carry a size: once, few, many, or a class if the clone is expanded.

cdr3_length: 13
v_call: TRBV7-3
clone_size: -
j_call: TRBJ1-1
d_call: -
cdr3_aa: CASSLGSGTEAFF
cdr3_nt: TGTGCCAGCAGCTTAGGTTCGGGGACTGAAGCTTTCTTT

cdr3_length: 14
v_call: TRBV6-5
clone_size: -
j_call: TRBJ2-7
d_call: TRBD2
cdr3_aa: CASSSAGGAYEQYF
cdr3_nt: TGTGCCAGCAGTTCCGCGGGAGGTGCCTACGAGCAGTACTTC

cdr3_length: 14
v_call: TRBV10-2
clone_size: once
j_call: TRBJ1-2
d_call: -
cdr3_aa: CASSDRAGTYGYTF
cdr3_nt: TGCGCCAGCAGTGATCGGGCCGGGACTTATGGCTACACCTTC

cdr3_length: 13
v_call: TRBV7-2
clone_size: -
j_call: TRBJ1-4
d_call: -
cdr3_aa: CASSPVRNEKLFF
cdr3_nt: TGTGCCAGCAGCCCGGTCAGGAATGAAAAACTGTTTTTT

cdr3_length: 15
v_call: TRBV5-1
clone_size: -
j_call: TRBJ1-3
d_call: -
cdr3_aa: CASSLARGPGNTIYF
cdr3_nt: TGCGCCAGCAGCTTGGCCAGGGGTCCTGGAAACACCATATATTTT

cdr3_length: 16
v_call: TRBV2
clone_size: -
j_call: TRBJ1-6
d_call: -
cdr3_aa: CASSGQVSSYNSPLHF
cdr3_nt: TGTGCCAGCAGTGGGCAGGTCAGCTCCTATAATTCACCCCTCCACTTT

cdr3_length: 13
v_call: TRBV5-1
clone_size: -
j_call: TRBJ1-1
d_call: -
cdr3_aa: CASSSGMNTEAFF
cdr3_nt: TGCGCCAGCAGCTCTGGGATGAACACTGAAGCTTTCTTT

cdr3_length: 14
v_call: TRBV9
clone_size: -
j_call: TRBJ2-5
d_call: -
cdr3_aa: CASSVRDGTGTQYF
cdr3_nt: TGTGCCAGCAGCGTAAGGGACGGAACGGGGACCCAGTACTTC

cdr3_length: 13
v_call: TRBV7-3
clone_size: -
j_call: TRBJ1-1
d_call: -
cdr3_aa: CASSSTPDTEAFF
cdr3_nt: TGTGCCAGCAGCTCCACCCCCGACACTGAAGCTTTCTTT

cdr3_length: 15
v_call: TRBV27
clone_size: once
j_call: TRBJ2-1
d_call: TRBD2
cdr3_aa: CASRLLAEVYNEQFF
cdr3_nt: TGTGCCAGCAGGCTACTAGCGGAAGTCTACAATGAGCAGTTCTTC

cdr3_length: 17
v_call: TRBV27
clone_size: -
j_call: TRBJ1-4
d_call: TRBD1
cdr3_aa: CASRRDRGVATNEKLFF
cdr3_nt: TGTGCCAGCAGGCGGGACAGGGGGGTGGCAACTAATGAAAAACTGTTTTTT

cdr3_length: 14
v_call: TRBV2
clone_size: once
j_call: TRBJ1-5
d_call: TRBD1
cdr3_aa: CASRGTGLNQPQHF
cdr3_nt: TGTGCCAGCAGGGGGACAGGGTTGAACCAGCCCCAGCATTTT

cdr3_length: 15
v_call: TRBV27
clone_size: -
j_call: TRBJ2-7
d_call: -
cdr3_aa: CASSLGHLSPYEQYF
cdr3_nt: TGTGCCAGCAGTTTGGGACACCTCAGCCCCTACGAGCAGTACTTC

cdr3_length: 12
v_call: TRBV29-1
clone_size: -
j_call: TRBJ1-1
d_call: -
cdr3_aa: CSVAEGNTEAFF
cdr3_nt: TGCAGCGTTGCAGAGGGAAACACTGAAGCTTTCTTT

cdr3_length: 12
v_call: TRBV5-1
clone_size: -
j_call: TRBJ1-1
d_call: -
cdr3_aa: CASSNFRHEAFF
cdr3_nt: TGCGCCAGCAGTAATTTTCGACACGAAGCTTTCTTT

cdr3_length: 15
v_call: TRBV19
clone_size: -
j_call: TRBJ1-1
d_call: -
cdr3_aa: CASSLGLGWSTEAFF
cdr3_nt: TGTGCCAGTAGCCTGGGGCTAGGATGGAGCACTGAAGCTTTCTTT

cdr3_length: 14
v_call: TRBV28
clone_size: -
j_call: TRBJ2-2
d_call: TRBD1
cdr3_aa: CASSRQGGTGELFF
cdr3_nt: TGTGCCAGCAGTCGACAGGGGGGCACCGGGGAGCTGTTTTTT

cdr3_length: 14
v_call: TRBV6-2/TRBV6-3
clone_size: -
j_call: TRBJ2-3
d_call: TRBD2
cdr3_aa: CASSWTSPTDTQYF
cdr3_nt: TGTGCCAGCAGTTGGACTAGCCCTACAGATACGCAGTATTTT

cdr3_length: 15
v_call: TRBV14
clone_size: -
j_call: TRBJ1-4
d_call: -
cdr3_aa: CASSQDSQGFEKLFF
cdr3_nt: TGTGCCAGCAGCCAAGATAGCCAGGGCTTTGAAAAACTGTTTTTT

cdr3_length: 16
v_call: TRBV7-9
clone_size: -
j_call: TRBJ1-2
d_call: TRBD1
cdr3_aa: CASSLFGTGIHHGYTF
cdr3_nt: TGTGCCAGCAGCTTATTTGGGACAGGAATCCATCATGGCTACACCTTC

cdr3_length: 15
v_call: TRBV5-1
clone_size: -
j_call: TRBJ1-4
d_call: -
cdr3_aa: CASSLEGRGDEKLFF
cdr3_nt: TGCGCCAGCAGCTTGGAAGGGAGGGGAGATGAAAAACTGTTTTTT

cdr3_length: 16
v_call: TRBV5-6
clone_size: -
j_call: TRBJ2-1
d_call: TRBD1
cdr3_aa: CASSLPRDRADNEQFF
cdr3_nt: TGTGCCAGCAGCTTGCCCCGGGACAGGGCCGACAATGAGCAGTTCTTC

cdr3_length: 15
v_call: TRBV27
clone_size: -
j_call: TRBJ1-2
d_call: -
cdr3_aa: CASSPQGGANYGYTF
cdr3_nt: TGTGCCAGCAGTCCTCAAGGGGGGGCTAACTATGGCTACACCTTC

cdr3_length: 14
v_call: TRBV9
clone_size: -
j_call: TRBJ1-4
d_call: -
cdr3_aa: CASSLGLGDEKLFF
cdr3_nt: TGTGCCAGCAGCCTCGGCTTGGGAGACGAAAAACTGTTTTTT

cdr3_length: 15
v_call: TRBV13
clone_size: -
j_call: TRBJ1-4
d_call: -
cdr3_aa: CASSSKAVQGGKLFF
cdr3_nt: TGTGCCAGCAGCTCTAAAGCGGTACAGGGAGGAAAACTGTTTTTT

cdr3_length: 13
v_call: TRBV12-3/TRBV12-4
clone_size: -
j_call: TRBJ1-5
d_call: -
cdr3_aa: CASSAGARQPQHF
cdr3_nt: TGTGCCAGCAGCGCGGGAGCGAGGCAGCCCCAGCATTTT

cdr3_length: 15
v_call: TRBV30
clone_size: -
j_call: TRBJ1-3
d_call: -
cdr3_aa: CAWSVGGGPGNTIYF
cdr3_nt: TGTGCCTGGAGTGTAGGGGGAGGGCCTGGAAACACCATATATTTT

cdr3_length: 14
v_call: TRBV19
clone_size: -
j_call: TRBJ2-5
d_call: -
cdr3_aa: CASSINRGGETQYF
cdr3_nt: TGTGCCAGTAGTATCAATAGGGGGGGAGAGACCCAGTACTTC

cdr3_length: 14
v_call: TRBV7-9
clone_size: -
j_call: TRBJ1-1
d_call: TRBD1
cdr3_aa: CASSSNRGRTEAFF
cdr3_nt: TGTGCCAGCAGCTCCAACAGGGGGCGGACTGAAGCTTTCTTT

cdr3_length: 15
v_call: TRBV5-1
clone_size: -
j_call: TRBJ2-5
d_call: -
cdr3_aa: CASSPNRDYQETQYF
cdr3_nt: TGCGCCAGCAGTCCAAACCGGGACTACCAAGAGACCCAGTACTTC

cdr3_length: 15
v_call: TRBV6-4
clone_size: -
j_call: TRBJ1-3
d_call: -
cdr3_aa: CASSDSAGPGNTIYF
cdr3_nt: TGTGCCAGCAGTGACTCCGCAGGACCTGGAAACACCATATATTTT

cdr3_length: 12
v_call: TRBV7-8
clone_size: -
j_call: TRBJ1-3
d_call: -
cdr3_aa: CASSSLGNTIYF
cdr3_nt: TGTGCCAGCAGCTCGTTAGGAAACACCATATATTTT

cdr3_length: 17
v_call: TRBV7-8
clone_size: -
j_call: TRBJ2-1
d_call: TRBD2
cdr3_aa: CASSFALAGGEPNEQFF
cdr3_nt: TGTGCCAGCAGCTTCGCACTAGCGGGGGGGGAACCCAATGAGCAGTTCTTC

cdr3_length: 14
v_call: TRBV7-6
clone_size: -
j_call: TRBJ2-3
d_call: -
cdr3_aa: CASSLADFTDTQYF
cdr3_nt: TGTGCCAGCAGCTTAGCCGACTTCACAGATACGCAGTATTTT

cdr3_length: 14
v_call: TRBV2
clone_size: -
j_call: TRBJ1-2
d_call: -
cdr3_aa: CASRAGTTNYGYTF
cdr3_nt: TGTGCCAGCAGGGCCGGGACAACTAACTATGGCTACACCTTC

cdr3_length: 15
v_call: TRBV5-8
clone_size: -
j_call: TRBJ1-5
d_call: -
cdr3_aa: CASSLEPASHQPQHF
cdr3_nt: TGTGCCAGCAGCTTGGAACCCGCCAGTCATCAGCCCCAGCATTTT

cdr3_length: 12
v_call: TRBV12-3/TRBV12-4
clone_size: once
j_call: TRBJ2-7
d_call: -
cdr3_aa: CASRPGSNEQYF
cdr3_nt: TGTGCCAGCAGGCCAGGCTCCAACGAGCAGTACTTC

cdr3_length: 14
v_call: TRBV6-5
clone_size: -
j_call: TRBJ1-1
d_call: -
cdr3_aa: CASSYSRGGTEAFF
cdr3_nt: TGTGCCAGCAGTTACTCTAGAGGGGGCACTGAAGCTTTCTTT

cdr3_length: 14
v_call: TRBV3-1/TRBV3-2
clone_size: -
j_call: TRBJ1-2
d_call: -
cdr3_aa: CASSPQTDERGYTF
cdr3_nt: TGTGCCAGCAGCCCCCAGACAGATGAGAGGGGCTACACCTTC

cdr3_length: 13
v_call: TRBV5-4
clone_size: -
j_call: TRBJ1-2
d_call: -
cdr3_aa: CASSLDRDHGYTF
cdr3_nt: TGTGCCAGCAGCTTGGACAGGGATCATGGCTACACCTTC

cdr3_length: 14
v_call: TRBV19
clone_size: -
j_call: TRBJ2-7
d_call: -
cdr3_aa: CATQEGGPSYEQYF
cdr3_nt: TGTGCCACCCAGGAGGGGGGACCCTCCTACGAGCAGTACTTC

cdr3_length: 14
v_call: TRBV7-8
clone_size: -
j_call: TRBJ1-1
d_call: -
cdr3_aa: CASSSHPENTEAFF
cdr3_nt: TGTGCCAGCAGCTCCCATCCAGAGAACACTGAAGCTTTCTTT

cdr3_length: 11
v_call: TRBV20-1
clone_size: once
j_call: TRBJ1-1
d_call: -
cdr3_aa: CSASMPTEAFF
cdr3_nt: TGCAGTGCTAGCATGCCCACTGAAGCTTTCTTT